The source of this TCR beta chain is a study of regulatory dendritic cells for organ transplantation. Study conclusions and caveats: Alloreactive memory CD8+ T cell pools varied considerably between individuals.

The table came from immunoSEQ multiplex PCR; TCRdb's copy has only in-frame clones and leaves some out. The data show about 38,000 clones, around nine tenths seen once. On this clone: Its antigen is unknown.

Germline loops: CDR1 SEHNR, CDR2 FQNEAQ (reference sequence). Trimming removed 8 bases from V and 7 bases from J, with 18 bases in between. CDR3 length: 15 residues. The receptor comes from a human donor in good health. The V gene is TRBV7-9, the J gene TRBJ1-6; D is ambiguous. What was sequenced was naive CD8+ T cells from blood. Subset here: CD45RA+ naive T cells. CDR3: CASGRNSGGNSPLHF. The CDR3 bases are TGTGCCAGCGGACGGAACTCTGGAGGGAATTCACCCCTCCACTTT.